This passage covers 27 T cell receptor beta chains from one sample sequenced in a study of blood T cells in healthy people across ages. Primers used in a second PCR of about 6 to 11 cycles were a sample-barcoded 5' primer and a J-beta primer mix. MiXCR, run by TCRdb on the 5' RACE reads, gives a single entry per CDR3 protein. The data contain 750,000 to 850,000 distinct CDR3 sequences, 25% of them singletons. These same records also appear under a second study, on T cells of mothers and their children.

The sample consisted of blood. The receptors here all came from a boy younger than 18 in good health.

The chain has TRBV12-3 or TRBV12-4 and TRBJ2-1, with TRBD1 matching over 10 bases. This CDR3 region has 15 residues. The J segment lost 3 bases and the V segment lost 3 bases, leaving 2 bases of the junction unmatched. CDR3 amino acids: CASSFGTGDYNEQFF. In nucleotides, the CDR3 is TGTGCCAGCAGTTTCGGGACAGGGGACTACAATGAGCAGTTCTTC.

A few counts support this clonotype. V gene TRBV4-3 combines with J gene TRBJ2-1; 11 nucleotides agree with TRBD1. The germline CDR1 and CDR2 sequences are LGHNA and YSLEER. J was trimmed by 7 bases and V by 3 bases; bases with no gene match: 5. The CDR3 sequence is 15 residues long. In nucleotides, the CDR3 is TGCGCCAGCAGCCAGTCCGGGACAGGGGGTAATGAGCAGTTCTTC. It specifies CASSQSGTGGNEQFF.

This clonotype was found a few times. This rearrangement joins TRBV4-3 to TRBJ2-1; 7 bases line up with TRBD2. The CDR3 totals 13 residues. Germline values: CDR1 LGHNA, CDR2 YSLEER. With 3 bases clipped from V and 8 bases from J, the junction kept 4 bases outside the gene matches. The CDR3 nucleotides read TGCGCCAGCAGCCATCGAGCGGGATATGAGCAGTTCTTC. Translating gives CASSHRAGYEQFF.

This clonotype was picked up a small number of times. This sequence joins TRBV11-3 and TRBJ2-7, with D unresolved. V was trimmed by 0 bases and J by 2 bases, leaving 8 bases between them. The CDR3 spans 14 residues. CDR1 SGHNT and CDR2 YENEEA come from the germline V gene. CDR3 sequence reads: CASSLEGRAYEQYF. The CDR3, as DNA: TGTGCCAGCAGCTTAGAAGGCAGAGCCTACGAGCAGTACTTC.

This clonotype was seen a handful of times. The CDR3 nucleotides are TGCAGCGTTGAAGATTGGGGGGCCGGTAATGAAAAACTGTTTTTT. It yields the protein CSVEDWGAGNEKLFF. The chain has TRBV29-1 and TRBJ1-4, with a possible D match to TRBD1 (6 bases). Germline CDR1 SQVTM, CDR2 ANQGSEA. V lost 0 bases to trimming and J lost 4 bases, with 12 bases between them. The CDR3 spans 15 residues.

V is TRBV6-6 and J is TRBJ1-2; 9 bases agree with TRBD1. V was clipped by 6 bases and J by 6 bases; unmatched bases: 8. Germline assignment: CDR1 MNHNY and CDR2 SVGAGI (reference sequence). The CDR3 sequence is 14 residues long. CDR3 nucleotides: TGTGCCAGCAGCCCGGGACAGGGAGTGAATGGCTACACCTTC. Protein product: CASSPGQGVNGYTF.

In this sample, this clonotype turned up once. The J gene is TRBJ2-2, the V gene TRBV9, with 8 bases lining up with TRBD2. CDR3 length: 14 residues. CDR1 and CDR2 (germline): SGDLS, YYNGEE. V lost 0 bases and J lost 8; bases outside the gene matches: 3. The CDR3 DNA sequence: TGTGCCAGCAGCGTAGACGGGGGGGGTGGGGAGCTGTTTTTT. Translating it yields CASSVDGGGGELFF.

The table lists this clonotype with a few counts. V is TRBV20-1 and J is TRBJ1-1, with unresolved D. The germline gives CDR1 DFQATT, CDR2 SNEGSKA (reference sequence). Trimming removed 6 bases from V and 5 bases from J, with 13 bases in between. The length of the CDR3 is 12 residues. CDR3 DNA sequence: TGCAGTGCGAGACCCGGTGGAACTGAAGCTTTCTTT. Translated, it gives CSARPGGTEAFF.

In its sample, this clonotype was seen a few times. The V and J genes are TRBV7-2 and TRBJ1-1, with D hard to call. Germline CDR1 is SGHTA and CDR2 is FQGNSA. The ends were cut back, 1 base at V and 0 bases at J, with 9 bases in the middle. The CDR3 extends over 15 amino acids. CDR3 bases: TGTGCCAGCAGCTTAGGGCAGCCTGTGAACACTGAAGCTTTCTTT. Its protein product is CASSLGQPVNTEAFF.

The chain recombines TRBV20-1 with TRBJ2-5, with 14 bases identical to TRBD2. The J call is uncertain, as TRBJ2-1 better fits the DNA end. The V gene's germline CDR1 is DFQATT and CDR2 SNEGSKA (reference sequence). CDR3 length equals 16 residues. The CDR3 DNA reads TGCAGTGCCGGGACTAGCGGGAGAGTTGCGCTTGGGAGGCAGTTCTTC. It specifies CSAGTSGRVALGRQFF.

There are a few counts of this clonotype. For the CDR3, the DNA is TGTGCCAGCAGCGTAGGGACAGGGGCCGGGCAAGAGACCCAGTACTTC. Encoded protein: CASSVGTGAGQETQYF. V and J are TRBV9 and TRBJ2-5, with 9 bases matching TRBD1. The CDR3 runs to 16 residues. In germline, CDR1 is SGDLS, CDR2 YYNGEE. V was clipped by 0 bases and J by 2 bases; unmatched bases: 5.

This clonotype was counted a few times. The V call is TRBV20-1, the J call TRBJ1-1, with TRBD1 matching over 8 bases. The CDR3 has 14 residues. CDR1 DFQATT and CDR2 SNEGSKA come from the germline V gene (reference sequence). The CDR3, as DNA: TGCAGGCCTTGGACAGGGTATAAGAACACTGAAGCTTTCTTT. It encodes CRPWTGYKNTEAFF.

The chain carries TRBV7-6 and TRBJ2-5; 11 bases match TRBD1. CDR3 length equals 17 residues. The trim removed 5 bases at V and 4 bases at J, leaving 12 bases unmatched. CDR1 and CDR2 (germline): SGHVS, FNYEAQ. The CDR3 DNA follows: TGTGCCAGCAGCGCCCAAGGACAGGGGGCAATCCCAGAGACCCAGTACTTC. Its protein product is CASSAQGQGAIPETQYF. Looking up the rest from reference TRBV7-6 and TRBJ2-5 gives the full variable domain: GAGVSQSPRYKVTKRGQDVALRCDPISGHVSLYWYRQALGQGPEFLTYFNYEAQQDKSGLPNDRFSAERPEGSISTLTIQRTEQRDSAMYRCASSAQGQGAIPETQYFGPGTRLLVL.

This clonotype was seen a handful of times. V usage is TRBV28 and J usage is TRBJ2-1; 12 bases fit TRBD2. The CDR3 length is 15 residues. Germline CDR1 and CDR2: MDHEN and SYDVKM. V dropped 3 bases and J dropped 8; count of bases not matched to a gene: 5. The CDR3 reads CASSFPWTSGDEQFF. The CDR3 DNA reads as TGTGCCAGCAGTTTTCCTTGGACTAGCGGGGATGAGCAGTTCTTC.

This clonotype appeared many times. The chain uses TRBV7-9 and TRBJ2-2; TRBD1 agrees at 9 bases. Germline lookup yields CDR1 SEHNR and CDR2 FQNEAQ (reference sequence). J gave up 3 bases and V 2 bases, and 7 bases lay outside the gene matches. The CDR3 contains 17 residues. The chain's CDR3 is CASSLRQGGSYTGELFF. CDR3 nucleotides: TGTGCCAGCAGCTTACGACAGGGGGGCTCATACACCGGGGAGCTGTTTTTT. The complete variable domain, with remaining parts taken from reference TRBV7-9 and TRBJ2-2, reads DTGVSQNPRHKITKRGQNVTFRCDPISEHNRLYWYRQTLGQGPEFLTYFQNEAQLEKSRLLSDRFSAERPKGSFSTLEIQRTEQGDSAMYLCASSLRQGGSYTGELFFGEGSRLTVL.

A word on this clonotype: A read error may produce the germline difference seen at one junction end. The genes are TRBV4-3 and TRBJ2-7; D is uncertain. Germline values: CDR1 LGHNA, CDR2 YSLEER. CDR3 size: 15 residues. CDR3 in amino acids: CASSQDRAGAYVQYF. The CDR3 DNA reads TGCGCCAGCAGCCAAGATCGTGCAGGAGCCTACGTGCAGTACTTC.

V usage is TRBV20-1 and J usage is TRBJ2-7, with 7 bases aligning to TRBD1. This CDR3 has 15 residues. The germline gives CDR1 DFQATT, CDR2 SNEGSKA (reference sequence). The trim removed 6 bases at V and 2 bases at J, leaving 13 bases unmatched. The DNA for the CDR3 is TGCAGTGCCCAGGTAGTGGGACAGAGACCCTACGAGCAGTACTTC. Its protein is CSAQVVGQRPYEQYF.

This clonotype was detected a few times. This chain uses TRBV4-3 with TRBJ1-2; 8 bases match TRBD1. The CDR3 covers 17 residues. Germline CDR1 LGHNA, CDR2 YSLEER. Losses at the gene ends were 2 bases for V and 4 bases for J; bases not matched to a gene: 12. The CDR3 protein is CASSQSWDEGQVYGYTF. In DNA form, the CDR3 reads TGCGCCAGCAGCCAAAGTTGGGACGAGGGACAGGTCTATGGCTACACCTTC.

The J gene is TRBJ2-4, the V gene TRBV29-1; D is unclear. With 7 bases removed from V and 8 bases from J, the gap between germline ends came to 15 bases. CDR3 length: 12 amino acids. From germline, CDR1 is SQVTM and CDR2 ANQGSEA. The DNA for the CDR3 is TGCAGCGCCCAACGCGGCGGAGACATTCAGTACTTC. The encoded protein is CSAQRGGDIQYF.

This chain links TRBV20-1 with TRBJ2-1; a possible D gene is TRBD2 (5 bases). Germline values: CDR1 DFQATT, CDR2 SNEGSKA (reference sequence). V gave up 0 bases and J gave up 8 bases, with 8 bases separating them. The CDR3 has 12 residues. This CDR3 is CSARDRADEQFF. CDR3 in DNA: TGCAGTGCTAGAGATCGAGCGGATGAGCAGTTCTTC.

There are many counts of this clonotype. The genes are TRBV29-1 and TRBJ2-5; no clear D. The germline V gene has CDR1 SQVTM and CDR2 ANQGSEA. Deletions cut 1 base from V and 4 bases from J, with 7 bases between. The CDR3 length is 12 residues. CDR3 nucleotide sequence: TGCAGCGTTGAAGTTGATATAGAGACCCAGTACTTC. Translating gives CSVEVDIETQYF. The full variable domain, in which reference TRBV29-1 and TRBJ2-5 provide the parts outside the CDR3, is SAVISQKPSRDICQRGTSLTIQCQVDSQVTMMFWYRQQPGQSLTLIATANQGSEATYESGFVIDKFPISRPNLTFSTLTVSNMSPEDSSIYLCSVEVDIETQYFGPGTRLLVL.

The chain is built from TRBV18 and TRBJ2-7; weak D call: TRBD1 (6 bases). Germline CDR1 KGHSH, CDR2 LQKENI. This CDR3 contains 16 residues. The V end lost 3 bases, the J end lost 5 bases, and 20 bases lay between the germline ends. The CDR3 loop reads CASSPKQGIKENEQYF. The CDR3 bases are TGTGCCAGCTCACCCAAACAGGGTATTAAGGAAAACGAGCAGTACTTC.

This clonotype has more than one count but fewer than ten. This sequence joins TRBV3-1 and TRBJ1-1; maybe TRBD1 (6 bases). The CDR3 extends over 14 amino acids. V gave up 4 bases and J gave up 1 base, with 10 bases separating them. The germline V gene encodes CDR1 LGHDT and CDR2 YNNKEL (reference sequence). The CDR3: CASSPGQQNTEAFF. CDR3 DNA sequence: TGTGCCAGCAGCCCCGGACAGCAGAACACTGAAGCTTTCTTT.

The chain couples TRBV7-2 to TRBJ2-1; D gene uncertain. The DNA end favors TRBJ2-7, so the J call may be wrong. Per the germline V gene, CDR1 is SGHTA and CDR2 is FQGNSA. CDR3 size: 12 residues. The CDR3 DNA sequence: TGTGCCAGCAGCGATCAGAGCTACGAGCAGTACTTC. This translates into CASSDQSYEQYF.

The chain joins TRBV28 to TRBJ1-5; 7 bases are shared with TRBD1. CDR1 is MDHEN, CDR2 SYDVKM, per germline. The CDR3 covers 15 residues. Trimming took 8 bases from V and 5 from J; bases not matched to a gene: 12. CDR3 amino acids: CASLRGRGDYQPQHF. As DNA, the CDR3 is TGTGCCAGCTTAAGGGGGCGCGGAGATTATCAGCCCCAGCATTTT. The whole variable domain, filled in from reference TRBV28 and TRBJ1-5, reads DVKVTQSSRYLVKRTGEKVFLECVQDMDHENMFWYRQDPGLGLRLIYFSYDVKMKEKGDIPEGYSVSREKKERFSLILESASTNQTSMYLCASLRGRGDYQPQHFGDGTRLSIL.

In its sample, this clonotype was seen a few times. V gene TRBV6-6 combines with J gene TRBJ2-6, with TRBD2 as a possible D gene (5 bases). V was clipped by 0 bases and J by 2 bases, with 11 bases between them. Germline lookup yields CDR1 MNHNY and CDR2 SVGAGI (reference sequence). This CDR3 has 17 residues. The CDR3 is CASSYSGEGAGANVLTF. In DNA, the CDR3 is TGTGCCAGCAGTTACTCGGGTGAGGGTGCTGGGGCCAACGTCCTGACTTTC.

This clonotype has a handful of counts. In DNA form, the CDR3 reads TGTGCCAGCAGACCACAGGGGGCGAGGGAGCAGTACTTC. This sequence encodes CASRPQGAREQYF. The V gene is TRBV12-3 or TRBV12-4, the J gene TRBJ2-7, with 9 bases aligning to TRBD1. The CDR3 length is 13 residues. V shed 6 bases, J shed 7 bases, and the junction held 7 bases outside the gene matches.